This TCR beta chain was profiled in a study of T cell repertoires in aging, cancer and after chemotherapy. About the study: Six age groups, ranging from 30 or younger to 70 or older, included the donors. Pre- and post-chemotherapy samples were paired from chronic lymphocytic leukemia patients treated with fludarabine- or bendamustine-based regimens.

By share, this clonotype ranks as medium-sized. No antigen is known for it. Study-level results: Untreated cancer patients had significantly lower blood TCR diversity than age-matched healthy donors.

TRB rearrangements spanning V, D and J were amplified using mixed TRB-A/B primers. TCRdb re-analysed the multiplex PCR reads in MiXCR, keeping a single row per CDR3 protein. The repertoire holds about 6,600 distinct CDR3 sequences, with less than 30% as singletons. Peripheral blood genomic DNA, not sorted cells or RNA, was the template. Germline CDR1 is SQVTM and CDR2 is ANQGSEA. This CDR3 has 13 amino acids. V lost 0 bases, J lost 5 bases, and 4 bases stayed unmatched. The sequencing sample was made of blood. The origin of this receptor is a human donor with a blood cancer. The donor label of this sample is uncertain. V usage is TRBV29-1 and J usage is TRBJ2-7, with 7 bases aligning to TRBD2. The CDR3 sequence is CSVEDGRGDEQYF. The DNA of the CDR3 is TGCAGCGTTGAAGATGGGAGGGGCGACGAGCAGTACTTC.